A single sample gave rise to the 4 T cell receptor beta chains below, sequenced in a study of molecular identifiers for immune sequencing clone quantification. TCRdb used MiXCR to reprocess the PCR reads, holding one entry per CDR3 protein. The data hold 400,000 to 600,000 distinct CDR3 sequences, with around 23% observed a single time. Sequences were obtained from naive CD8+ T cells from blood, with Jurkat cell RNA spiked in. Documented subset: FACS-sorted CD8+CD4-CCR7+CD45RA+ naive T cells. Source of these receptors: a human donor in good health. Some libraries in this study had Jurkat cell RNA spiked in.

The chain combines TRBV9 with TRBJ1-2, with 7 bases fitting TRBD1. The length of the CDR3 is 15 residues. V trimming: 3 bases; J trimming: 0 bases; junction bases outside the gene matches: 5. From germline, CDR1 is SGDLS and CDR2 YYNGEE. In nucleotides, the CDR3 is TGTGCCAGCAGCGGACTGACAGGGTCTAACTATGGCTACACCTTC. Protein: CASSGLTGSNYGYTF.

This clonotype has ten or more counts. The CDR3 sequence: CASSPSRGSYEQYF. The CDR3 DNA reads TGTGCCAGCAGCCCGAGCAGGGGCTCCTACGAGCAGTACTTC. The rearrangement joins TRBV9 to TRBJ2-7, with D possibly TRBD1 on 6 matching bases. CDR1 and CDR2 (germline): SGDLS, YYNGEE. Trimming stripped 4 bases from V and 0 bases from J, with 11 bases between. The CDR3 is made up of 14 amino acids. The variable domain in full, with the rest retrieved from reference TRBV9 and TRBJ2-7, is DSGVTQTPKHLITATGQRVTLRCSPRSGDLSVYWYQQSLDQGLQFLIQYYNGEERAKGNILERFSAQQFPDLHSELNLSSLELGDSALYFCASSPSRGSYEQYFGPGTRLTVT.

This clonotype has a handful of counts. The rearrangement joins TRBV4-3 to TRBJ2-3; 7 bases map to TRBD2. CDR3 length equals 16 residues. Germline V lookup: CDR1 LGHNA, CDR2 YSLEER. With V trimmed by 0 bases and J by 3 bases, 6 bases remained unmatched. The CDR3 is CASSQDYGRRTDTQYF. In nucleotides, the CDR3 is TGCGCCAGCAGCCAAGATTACGGGAGGCGGACAGATACGCAGTATTTT.

The V and J genes are TRBV25-1 and TRBJ2-7, with unresolved D. Germline loops: CDR1 MGHDK, CDR2 SYGVNS. The germline V and J ends were trimmed by 3 bases and 7 bases, with 16 bases remaining between them. The CDR3 contains 14 residues. CDR3 DNA: TGTGCCAGCAGTGATCAGGCTTTCTACAATGAGCAGTACTTC. It specifies CASSDQAFYNEQYF.